This T cell receptor (beta chain) was retrieved from a study of T-cell reconstitution after alpha-beta-depleted transplantation in children. Unique molecular identifiers featured in how the TCRbeta library was prepared. TCRdb re-analysed the PCR reads in MiXCR, keeping a single row per CDR3 protein. The sample records hundreds of thousands of distinct CDR3 sequences, 10% to 15% being singletons. The CDR3 runs to 14 residues. The V gene's germline CDR1 is SGHRS and CDR2 YFSETQ. V gave up 4 bases and J gave up 1 base, with 11 bases separating them. This clonotype has only a few counts. This chain uses TRBV5-1 with TRBJ1-1, with D perhaps matching TRBD1 (5 bases). Here the sequenced sample was PBMCs, taken from the stem cell graft. This TCR was sampled from a human donor who donated a stem cell graft to a child with Fanconi anemia. This CDR3 reads CASSQGQTNTEAFF. Here the CDR3 DNA reads TGCGCCAGCAGCCAAGGACAAACGAACACTGAAGCTTTCTTT.